Listed below are T cell receptor beta chains from one sample, sequenced in a study of blood T cell repertoires in COVID-19. This table comes from immunoSEQ multiplex PCR, and its TCRdb copy is limited to in-frame clones, with some not included. The sample shows about 130,000 clones, about 89% of them seen only once. The sequenced material came from peripheral blood. Receptors originate from a woman between 65 and 79 years old with COVID-19, enrolled during active disease. Both conserved end residues are part of each CDR3. The D gene is left open where the match is weak. Clone size is stated in some rows and not others, as once, few, many or a class when expanded.

clone size: .; V gene: TRBV7-2; J gene: TRBJ2-2; D gene: .; CDR3 DNA: TGTGCCAGCAGCTTAGCCCTAAACACCGGGGAGCTGTTTTTT; CDR3 protein: CASSLALNTGELFF
clone size: .; V gene: TRBV7-9; J gene: TRBJ2-2; D gene: .; CDR3 DNA: TGTGCCAGCAGCTTCGAAGGGCGGGTGACCGGGGAGCTGTTTTTT; CDR3 protein: CASSFEGRVTGELFF
clone size: .; V gene: TRBV4-1; J gene: TRBJ1-1; D gene: .; CDR3 DNA: TGCGCCAGCAGCCAAGTTGACATGATCCCCCAGCAGGACACTGAAGCTTTCTTT; CDR3 protein: CASSQVDMIPQQDTEAFF
clone size: .; V gene: TRBV12-1; J gene: TRBJ2-2; D gene: .; CDR3 DNA: TGTGCCAGCAGCCACTCGAGGAACACCGGGGAGCTGTTTTTT; CDR3 protein: CASSHSRNTGELFF
clone size: .; V gene: TRBV28; J gene: TRBJ1-2; D gene: .; CDR3 DNA: TGTGCCAGCAGTTTGCGACAAACAAACTATGGCTACACCTTC; CDR3 protein: CASSLRQTNYGYTF
clone size: .; V gene: TRBV30; J gene: TRBJ2-1; D gene: .; CDR3 DNA: TGTGCCTGGACCCCCCGTGGGCTAACCTACAATGAGCAGTTCTTC; CDR3 protein: CAWTPRGLTYNEQFF
clone size: .; V gene: TRBV30; J gene: TRBJ2-7; D gene: TRBD2; CDR3 DNA: TGTGCCTGGACCACGGGACTAGCGGGAGCCTACGAGCAGTACTTC; CDR3 protein: CAWTTGLAGAYEQYF
clone size: .; V gene: TRBV28; J gene: TRBJ1-4; D gene: .; CDR3 DNA: TGTGCCAGCAGTTTGGGGCGGGAAAAACTGTTTTTT; CDR3 protein: CASSLGREKLFF
clone size: .; V gene: TRBV29-1; J gene: TRBJ1-2; D gene: TRBD1; CDR3 DNA: TGCAGCGTTGAAGTCGGGACAGGGTACTATGGCTACACCTTC; CDR3 protein: CSVEVGTGYYGYTF
clone size: .; V gene: TRBV7-9; J gene: TRBJ1-1; D gene: .; CDR3 DNA: TGTGCCAGCAGCCCACAGCCCCTTGGGTGGCAGGCGAACACTGAAGCTTTCTTT; CDR3 protein: CASSPQPLGWQANTEAFF
clone size: .; V gene: TRBV2; J gene: TRBJ1-2; D gene: .; CDR3 DNA: TGTGCCAGCAGTACGGGAGCCCTTACCATGGGCTACACCTTC; CDR3 protein: CASSTGALTMGYTF
clone size: .; V gene: TRBV19; J gene: TRBJ1-4; D gene: .; CDR3 DNA: TGTGCCAGTAGCACTCTGGGGCTCGAAAAACTGTTTTTT; CDR3 protein: CASSTLGLEKLFF
clone size: .; V gene: TRBV7-8; J gene: TRBJ1-4; D gene: TRBD1; CDR3 DNA: TGTGCCAGCAGCACCGGCAGGGGGCCGTCTAATGAAAAACTGTTTTTT; CDR3 protein: CASSTGRGPSNEKLFF
clone size: once; V gene: TRBV3-1/TRBV3-2; J gene: TRBJ2-7; D gene: TRBD1; CDR3 DNA: TGTGCCAGCAGCCGAACCGGACAGGACTACGAGCAGTACTTC; CDR3 protein: CASSRTGQDYEQYF
clone size: .; V gene: TRBV3-1/TRBV3-2; J gene: TRBJ1-3; D gene: .; CDR3 DNA: TGTGCCAGCAGCCAAATGACAGGCACTGGAAACACCATATATTTT; CDR3 protein: CASSQMTGTGNTIYF
clone size: .; V gene: TRBV6-5; J gene: TRBJ1-2; D gene: TRBD1; CDR3 DNA: TGTGCCAGCAGTTACGGGACAGGACCCAAGGGCTACACCTTC; CDR3 protein: CASSYGTGPKGYTF
clone size: once; V gene: TRBV9; J gene: TRBJ2-7; D gene: TRBD2; CDR3 DNA: TGTGCCAGCAGCGTAGAGCGGGGGGGTTACGAGCAGTACTTC; CDR3 protein: CASSVERGGYEQYF
clone size: .; V gene: TRBV9; J gene: TRBJ1-1; D gene: TRBD1; CDR3 DNA: TGTGCCAGCAGCGGTCAACAGGGGTCAGGCACTGAAGCTTTCTTT; CDR3 protein: CASSGQQGSGTEAFF
clone size: .; V gene: TRBV6-5; J gene: TRBJ2-1; D gene: .; CDR3 DNA: TGTGCCAGCAGTTATAGACAGGCCTCTGAGAATGAGCAGTTCTTC; CDR3 protein: CASSYRQASENEQFF
clone size: .; V gene: TRBV3-1/TRBV3-2; J gene: TRBJ2-3; D gene: TRBD2; CDR3 DNA: TGTGCCAGCAGCCAAGATTTAGCGGGGGGCAGGGATACGCAGTATTTT; CDR3 protein: CASSQDLAGGRDTQYF
clone size: once; V gene: TRBV28; J gene: TRBJ1-1; D gene: .; CDR3 DNA: TGTGCCAGCCTCTGGTCGGGGGGCTCTGAAGCTTTCTTT; CDR3 protein: CASLWSGGSEAFF
clone size: few; V gene: TRBV18; J gene: TRBJ1-5; D gene: .; CDR3 DNA: TGTGCCAGCTCACCACCGGGACAAAGCAATCAGCCCCAGCATTTT; CDR3 protein: CASSPPGQSNQPQHF
clone size: once; V gene: TRBV19; J gene: TRBJ1-1; D gene: .; CDR3 DNA: TGTGCCAGTTCGGGCAGGGGCATCACTGAAGCTTTCTTT; CDR3 protein: CASSGRGITEAFF
clone size: .; V gene: TRBV28; J gene: TRBJ2-7; D gene: TRBD2; CDR3 DNA: TGTGCCAGCAGTTTAATCTGGGGACTAGCGGGGTTGGCCTACGAGCAGTACTTC; CDR3 protein: CASSLIWGLAGLAYEQYF
clone size: .; V gene: TRBV6-2/TRBV6-3; J gene: TRBJ2-7; D gene: .; CDR3 DNA: TGTGCCAGCAGTTACGGGGCCCTAACGGAGCAGTACTTC; CDR3 protein: CASSYGALTEQYF
clone size: once; V gene: TRBV19; J gene: TRBJ1-2; D gene: .; CDR3 DNA: TGTGCCAGTAGTATTGAGGGAACTAACTATGGCTACACCTTC; CDR3 protein: CASSIEGTNYGYTF
clone size: .; V gene: TRBV11-2; J gene: TRBJ2-3; D gene: .; CDR3 DNA: TGTGCCAGCAGCCTATATAGCGGTGTCACAGATACGCAGTATTTT; CDR3 protein: CASSLYSGVTDTQYF
clone size: .; V gene: TRBV7-9; J gene: TRBJ1-2; D gene: .; CDR3 DNA: TGTGCCAGCAGCCCCCTAGCAGGGGTCGGCTACACCTTC; CDR3 protein: CASSPLAGVGYTF
clone size: .; V gene: TRBV5-1; J gene: TRBJ2-2; D gene: TRBD2; CDR3 DNA: TGCGCCAGCAGCTTGGCCGCGCTAGCGGTGACCGGGGAGCTGTTTTTT; CDR3 protein: CASSLAALAVTGELFF
clone size: .; V gene: TRBV19; J gene: TRBJ2-7; D gene: .; CDR3 DNA: TGTGCCAGTAGCCCGCAGGGGCAGAGCTCCTACGAGCAGTACTTC; CDR3 protein: CASSPQGQSSYEQYF
clone size: .; V gene: TRBV7-9; J gene: TRBJ2-7; D gene: .; CDR3 DNA: TGTGCCAGCAGCTTAGAGGCTGGGACATCCATAGGCTACGAGCAGTACTTC; CDR3 protein: CASSLEAGTSIGYEQYF
clone size: .; V gene: TRBV3-1/TRBV3-2; J gene: TRBJ2-1; D gene: TRBD2; CDR3 DNA: TGTGCCACAGAGCCAGGACTAGCGGGGGTCAATGAGCAGTTCTTC; CDR3 protein: CATEPGLAGVNEQFF
clone size: few; V gene: TRBV28; J gene: TRBJ1-5; D gene: .; CDR3 DNA: TGTGCCAGCAGCAAGCAGGATCAGCCCCAGCATTTT; CDR3 protein: CASSKQDQPQHF
clone size: .; V gene: TRBV7-3; J gene: TRBJ2-5; D gene: .; CDR3 DNA: TGTGCCAGCAGCTTAACCCCGACTAGTATAGAGACCCAGTACTTC; CDR3 protein: CASSLTPTSIETQYF
clone size: .; V gene: TRBV5-6; J gene: TRBJ2-7; D gene: .; CDR3 DNA: TGTGCCAGCAGCTTGCCTGCCCGGGAGCAGTACTTC; CDR3 protein: CASSLPAREQYF
clone size: .; V gene: TRBV4-1; J gene: TRBJ2-1; D gene: .; CDR3 DNA: TGCGCCAGCAGCCTAATTTGGACAGCCTACAATGAGCAGTTCTTC; CDR3 protein: CASSLIWTAYNEQFF
clone size: .; V gene: TRBV5-1; J gene: TRBJ2-2; D gene: TRBD1; CDR3 DNA: TGCGCCACATACACCGGGACAGGGGGCAGCGGGGAGCTGTTTTTT; CDR3 protein: CATYTGTGGSGELFF
clone size: .; V gene: TRBV19; J gene: TRBJ2-7; D gene: TRBD1; CDR3 DNA: TGTGCCAGTAGTATAGACCAGGGGGCAGGAAGCTACGAGCAGTACTTC; CDR3 protein: CASSIDQGAGSYEQYF
clone size: .; V gene: TRBV19; J gene: TRBJ1-5; D gene: .; CDR3 DNA: TGTGCCGCTGGGTGGGGAGGCAATCAGCCCCAGCATTTT; CDR3 protein: CAAGWGGNQPQHF
clone size: .; V gene: TRBV28; J gene: TRBJ2-1; D gene: TRBD1; CDR3 DNA: TGTGCCAGCAGCAACAGGGGTACCTACAATGAGCAGTTCTTC; CDR3 protein: CASSNRGTYNEQFF
clone size: .; V gene: TRBV28; J gene: TRBJ2-5; D gene: .; CDR3 DNA: TGTGCCAGCAGTTACCCGATAGGAGTAGAGACCCAGTACTTC; CDR3 protein: CASSYPIGVETQYF
clone size: .; V gene: TRBV6-2/TRBV6-3; J gene: TRBJ2-5; D gene: TRBD1; CDR3 DNA: TGTGCCAGCAGTTACGTGACAGGGGGATCAGAAGAGACCCAGTACTTC; CDR3 protein: CASSYVTGGSEETQYF